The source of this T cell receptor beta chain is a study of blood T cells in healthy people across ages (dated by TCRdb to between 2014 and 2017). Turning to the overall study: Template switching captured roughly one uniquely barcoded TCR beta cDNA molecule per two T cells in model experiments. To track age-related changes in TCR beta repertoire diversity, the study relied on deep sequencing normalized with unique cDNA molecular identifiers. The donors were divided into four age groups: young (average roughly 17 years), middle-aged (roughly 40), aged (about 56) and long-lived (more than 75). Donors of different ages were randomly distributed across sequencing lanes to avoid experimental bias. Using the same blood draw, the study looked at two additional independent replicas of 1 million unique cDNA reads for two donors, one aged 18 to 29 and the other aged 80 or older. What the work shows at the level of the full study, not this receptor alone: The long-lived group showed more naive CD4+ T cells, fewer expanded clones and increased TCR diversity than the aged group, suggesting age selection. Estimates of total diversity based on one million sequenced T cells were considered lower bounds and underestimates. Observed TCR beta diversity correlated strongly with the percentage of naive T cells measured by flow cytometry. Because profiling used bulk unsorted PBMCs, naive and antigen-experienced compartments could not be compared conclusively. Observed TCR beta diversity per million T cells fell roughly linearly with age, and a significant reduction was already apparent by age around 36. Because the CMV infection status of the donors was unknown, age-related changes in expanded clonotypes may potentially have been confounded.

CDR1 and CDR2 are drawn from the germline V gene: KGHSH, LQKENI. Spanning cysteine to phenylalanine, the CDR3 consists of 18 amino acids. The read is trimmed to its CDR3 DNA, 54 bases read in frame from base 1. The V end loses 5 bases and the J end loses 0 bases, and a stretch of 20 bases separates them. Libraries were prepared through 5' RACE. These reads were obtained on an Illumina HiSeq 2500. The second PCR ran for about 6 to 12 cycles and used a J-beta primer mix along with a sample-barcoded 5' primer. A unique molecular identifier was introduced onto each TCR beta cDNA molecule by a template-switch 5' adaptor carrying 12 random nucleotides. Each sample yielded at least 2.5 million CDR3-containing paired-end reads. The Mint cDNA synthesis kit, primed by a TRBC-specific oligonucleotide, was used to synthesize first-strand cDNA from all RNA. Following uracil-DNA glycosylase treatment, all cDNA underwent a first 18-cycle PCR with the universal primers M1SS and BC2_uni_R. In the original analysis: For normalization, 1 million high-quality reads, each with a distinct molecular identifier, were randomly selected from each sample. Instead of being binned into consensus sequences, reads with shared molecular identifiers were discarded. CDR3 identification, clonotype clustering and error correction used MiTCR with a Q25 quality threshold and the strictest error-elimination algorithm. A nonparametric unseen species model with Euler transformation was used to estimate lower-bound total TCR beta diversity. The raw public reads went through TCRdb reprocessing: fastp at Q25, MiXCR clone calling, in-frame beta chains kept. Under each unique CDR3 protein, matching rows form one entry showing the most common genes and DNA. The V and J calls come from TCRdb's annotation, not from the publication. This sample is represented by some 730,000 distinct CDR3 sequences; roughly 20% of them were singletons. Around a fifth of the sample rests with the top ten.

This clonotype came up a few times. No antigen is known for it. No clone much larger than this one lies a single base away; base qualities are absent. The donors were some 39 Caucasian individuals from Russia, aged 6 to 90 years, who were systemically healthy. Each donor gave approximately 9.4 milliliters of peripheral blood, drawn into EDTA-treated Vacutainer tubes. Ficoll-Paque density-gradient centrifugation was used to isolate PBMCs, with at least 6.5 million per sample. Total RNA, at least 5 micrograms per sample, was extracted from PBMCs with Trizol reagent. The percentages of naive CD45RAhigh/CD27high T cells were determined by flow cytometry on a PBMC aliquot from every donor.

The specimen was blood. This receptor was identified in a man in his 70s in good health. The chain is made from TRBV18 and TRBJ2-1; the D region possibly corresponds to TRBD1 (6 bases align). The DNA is TGTGCCAGCTCAGAACCGACAGGCACAACGTTCTCCTACAATGAGCAGTTCTTC. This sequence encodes CASSEPTGTTFSYNEQFF.